One and the same sample provided the 12 T cell receptor beta chains below, sequenced in a study of cytomegalovirus exposure and HLA in healthy donors. Primers for the PCR totalled 60 Vbeta and 13 Jbeta. Profiled with immunoSEQ multiplex PCR; TCRdb holds only in-frame clones, not every one. This sample has about 96,000 clones, with roughly 74% found just once. The sequenced sample consisted of PBMCs. All receptors derive from a woman in her seventies in good health and CMV-seropositive.

The chain joins TRBV9 to TRBJ2-7; weak D call: TRBD2 (7 bases). Germline CDR1 SGDLS, CDR2 YYNGEE. V was cut by 3 bases and J by 3 bases, with 10 bases left in between. The CDR3 has 13 amino acids. The CDR3 loop reads CASSEGGGYEQYF. The CDR3 bases are TGTGCCAGCAGCGAGGGGGGGGGCTACGAGCAGTACTTC. Based on the CDR3 plus reference TRBV9 and TRBJ2-7, the full variable domain is DSGVTQTPKHLITATGQRVTLRCSPRSGDLSVYWYQQSLDQGLQFLIQYYNGEERAKGNILERFSAQQFPDLHSELNLSSLELGDSALYFCASSEGGGYEQYFGPGTRLTVT.

The chain recombines TRBV5-5 with TRBJ2-7; TRBD1 agrees at 8 bases. The CDR3 loop spans 13 amino acids. Germline-derived CDR1 and CDR2 are SGHKS and YYEKEE (reference sequence). With V trimmed by 4 bases and J by 6 bases, 6 bases remained unmatched. CDR3 sequence: CASSTSGGREQYF. CDR3 nucleotide sequence: TGTGCCAGCAGCACTTCAGGGGGCCGCGAGCAGTACTTC.

V and J are TRBV7-3 and TRBJ2-5, with D maybe TRBD1 (7 bases). The V gene lost 5 bases and the J gene lost 2 bases, with 12 bases spanning the gap. CDR3 length: 14 residues. Per germline, CDR1 SGHTA and CDR2 FQGTGA. CDR3 protein: CASSLQGGQETQYF. The CDR3 nucleotides read TGTGCCAGCAGCCTCCAGGGGGGTCAAGAGACCCAGTACTTC.

The chain joins TRBV6-1 to TRBJ1-1; no clear D gene. The ends were cut back, 3 bases at V and 11 bases at J, with 13 bases in the middle. CDR1 and CDR2 from the germline V gene are MNHNS and SASEGT. CDR3 size: 12 residues. CDR3 in amino acids: CASSDYAGSAFF. The CDR3 coding sequence is TGTGCCAGCAGTGACTACGCAGGTTCGGCTTTCTTT.

The gene calls are TRBV5-4 and TRBJ1-4; no clear D. V lost 0 bases to trimming and J lost 4 bases, with 4 bases between them. This CDR3 has 13 amino acids. Germline CDR1 and CDR2: SGHNT and YYREEE (reference sequence). CDR3 protein: CASSLALNEKLFF. The CDR3 coding sequence is TGTGCCAGCAGCTTGGCCCTTAATGAAAAACTGTTTTTT.

This clone turned up a few times. The rearrangement links TRBV7-9 to TRBJ2-5, with unresolved D. V shed 1 base and J shed 5 bases, with 8 bases lying between them. Per the germline V gene, CDR1 is SEHNR and CDR2 is FQNEAQ (reference sequence). The CDR3 is 13 residues long. CDR3 sequence reads: CASSLVVSETQYF. The CDR3 nucleotides are TGTGCCAGCAGCTTAGTCGTATCGGAGACCCAGTACTTC.

This clone was observed a single time. The chain carries TRBV6-6 and TRBJ2-7; 7 bases agree with TRBD1. CDR1 is MNHNY and CDR2 is SVGAGI in the germline V gene (reference sequence). V trimming: 0 bases; J trimming: 6 bases; junction bases outside the gene matches: 8. This CDR3 is built from 15 residues. CDR3 residues: CASSYSTDRLSEQYF. The CDR3 DNA sequence: TGTGCCAGCAGTTACTCAACGGACAGGCTATCCGAGCAGTACTTC.

The rearrangement joins TRBV12-5 to TRBJ2-1; D gene unclear. The CDR3 contains 13 residues. V was clipped by 5 bases and J by 5 bases, with 10 bases between them. The germline V gene has CDR1 LGHNT and CDR2 FRNRAP. CDR3 residues: CASGNTLNNEQFF. As DNA, the CDR3 is TGTGCTAGTGGTAATACCCTAAACAATGAGCAGTTCTTC.

The chain has TRBV21-1 and TRBJ2-1; the table's D call of TRBD2 was not tested on the DNA. TRBV21-1 is labeled a pseudogene. This CDR3 region has 17 residues. Here the CDR3 reads CASSKSTSGGSYDEQFF. CDR3 DNA: TGTGCCAGCAGCAAGTCCACTAGCGGGGGTTCCTACGATGAGCAGTTCTTC.

This clone was detected a few times. The genes are TRBV11-3 and TRBJ1-2; D uncertain. The CDR3 loop spans 12 amino acids. The V and J ends lost 5 bases and 5 bases respectively, with 9 bases between them. Germline V lookup: CDR1 SGHNT, CDR2 YENEEA. CDR3 protein: CASSQNSYGYTF. In DNA form, the CDR3 reads TGTGCCAGCAGCCAAAACAGTTATGGCTACACCTTC. The whole variable domain, filled in from reference TRBV11-3 and TRBJ1-2, reads EAGVVQSPRYKIIEKKQPVAFWCNPISGHNTLYWYLQNLGQGPELLIRYENEEAVDDSQLPKDRFSAERLKGVDSTLKIQPAELGDSAVYLCASSQNSYGYTFGSGTRLTVV.

The CDR3 loop is CASSRDLSSYEQYF. CDR3 nucleotides: TGTGCCAGCAGCAGGGACTTAAGCTCCTACGAGCAGTACTTC. The chain carries TRBV2 and TRBJ2-7; D is perhaps TRBD2 (6 bases). V shed 6 bases and J shed 0 bases, with 12 bases lying between them. Germline V gene lookup returns CDR1 SNHLY and CDR2 FYNNEI. The CDR3 has 14 amino acids.

This clone was found once. The rearrangement links TRBV6-1 to TRBJ1-1; tentatively, D is TRBD1 (5 bases). Per germline, CDR1 MNHNS and CDR2 SASEGT. Deletions cut 7 bases from V and 4 bases from J, with 16 bases between. The CDR3 runs to 14 residues. The CDR3 sequence is CASNSGVRGTEAFF. The CDR3 nucleotides are TGTGCCAGCAATAGTGGGGTTAGGGGCACTGAAGCTTTCTTT.